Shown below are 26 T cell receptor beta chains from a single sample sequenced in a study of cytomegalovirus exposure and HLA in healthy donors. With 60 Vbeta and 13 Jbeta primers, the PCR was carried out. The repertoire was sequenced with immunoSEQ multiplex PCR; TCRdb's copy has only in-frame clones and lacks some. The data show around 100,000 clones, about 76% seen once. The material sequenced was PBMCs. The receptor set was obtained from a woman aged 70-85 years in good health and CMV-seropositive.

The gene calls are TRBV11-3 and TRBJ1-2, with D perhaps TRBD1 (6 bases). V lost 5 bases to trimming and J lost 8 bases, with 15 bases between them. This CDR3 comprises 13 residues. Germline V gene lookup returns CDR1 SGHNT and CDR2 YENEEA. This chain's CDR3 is CASSPRTVDGYTF. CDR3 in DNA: TGTGCCAGCAGCCCCCGGACAGTTGACGGCTACACCTTC.

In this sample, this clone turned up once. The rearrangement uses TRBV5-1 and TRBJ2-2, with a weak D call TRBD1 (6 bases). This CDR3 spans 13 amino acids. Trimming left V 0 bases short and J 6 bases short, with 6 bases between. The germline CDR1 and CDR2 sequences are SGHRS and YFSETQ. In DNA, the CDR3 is TGCGCCAGCAGCTTGGGGGGGCCCGGGGAGCTGTTTTTT. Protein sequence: CASSLGGPGELFF.

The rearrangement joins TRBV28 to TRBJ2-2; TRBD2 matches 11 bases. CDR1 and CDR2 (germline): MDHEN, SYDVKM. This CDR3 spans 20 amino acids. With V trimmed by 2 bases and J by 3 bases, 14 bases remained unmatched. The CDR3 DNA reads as TGTGCCAGCAGTTTACTTGGAATAGCGGGAGGGCTAGCCGACACCGGGGAGCTGTTTTTT. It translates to CASSLLGIAGGLADTGELFF.

The CDR3 sequence: CASSIPSSRSTQYF. The CDR3 DNA is TGTGCCAGTAGTATTCCCTCTTCAAGGAGTACGCAGTATTTT. The chain is built from TRBV19 and TRBJ2-3, with unresolved D. Germline values: CDR1 LNHDA, CDR2 SQIVND (reference sequence). CDR3 length equals 14 residues. V was pared by 3 bases and J by 8 bases, with 15 bases between.

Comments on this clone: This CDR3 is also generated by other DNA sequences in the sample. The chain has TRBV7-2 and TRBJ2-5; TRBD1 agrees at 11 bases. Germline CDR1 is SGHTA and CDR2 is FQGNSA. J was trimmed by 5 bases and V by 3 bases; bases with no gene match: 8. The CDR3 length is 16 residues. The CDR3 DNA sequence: TGTGCCAGCAGCTTCCGGGGGGGACAGGGGGAGGAGACCCAGTACTTC. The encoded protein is CASSFRGGQGEETQYF.

CDR3 sequence: CATSTPGGQGDRYGYTF. The CDR3 coding sequence is TGTGCCACCAGCACACCTGGCGGACAGGGGGATAGGTATGGCTACACCTTC. The gene calls are TRBV15 and TRBJ1-2, with TRBD1 matching over 10 bases. The junction had 13 bases not matched to a gene; V was cut back by 4 bases and J by 5 bases. Germline V gene sequence: CDR1 LNHNV, CDR2 YYDKDF (reference sequence). The CDR3 consists of 17 residues.

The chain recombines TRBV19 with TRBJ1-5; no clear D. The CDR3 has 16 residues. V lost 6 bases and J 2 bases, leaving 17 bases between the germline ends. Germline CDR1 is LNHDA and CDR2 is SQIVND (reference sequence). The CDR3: CASSRRTPNGNQPQHF. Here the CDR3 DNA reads TGTGCCAGTAGCCGAAGGACTCCAAACGGCAATCAGCCCCAGCATTTT.

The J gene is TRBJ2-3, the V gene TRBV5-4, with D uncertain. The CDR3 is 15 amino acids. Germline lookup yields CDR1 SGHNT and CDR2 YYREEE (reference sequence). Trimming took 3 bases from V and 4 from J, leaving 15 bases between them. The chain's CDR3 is CASSSTTLSADTQYF. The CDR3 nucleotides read TGTGCCAGCAGCTCCACCACGCTCTCGGCAGATACGCAGTATTTT.

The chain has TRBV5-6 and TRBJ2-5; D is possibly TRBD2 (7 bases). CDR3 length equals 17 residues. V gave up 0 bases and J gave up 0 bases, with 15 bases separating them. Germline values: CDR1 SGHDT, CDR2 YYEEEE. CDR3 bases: TGTGCCAGCAGCTTGGAAGGGGGGGGAGAGGACCAAGAGACCCAGTACTTC. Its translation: CASSLEGGGEDQETQYF.

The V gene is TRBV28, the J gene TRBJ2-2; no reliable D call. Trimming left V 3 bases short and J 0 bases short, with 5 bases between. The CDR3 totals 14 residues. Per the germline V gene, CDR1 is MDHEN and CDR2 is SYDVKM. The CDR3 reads CASSFTPNTGELFF. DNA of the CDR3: TGTGCCAGCAGTTTCACACCGAACACCGGGGAGCTGTTTTTT. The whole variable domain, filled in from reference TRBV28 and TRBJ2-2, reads DVKVTQSSRYLVKRTGEKVFLECVQDMDHENMFWYRQDPGLGLRLIYFSYDVKMKEKGDIPEGYSVSREKKERFSLILESASTNQTSMYLCASSFTPNTGELFFGEGSRLTVL.

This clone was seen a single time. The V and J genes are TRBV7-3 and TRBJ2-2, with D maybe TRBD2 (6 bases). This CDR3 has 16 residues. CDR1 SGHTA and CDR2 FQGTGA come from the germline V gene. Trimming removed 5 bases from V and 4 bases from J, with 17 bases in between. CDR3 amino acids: CASSLERVGVTGELFF. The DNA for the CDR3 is TGTGCCAGCAGCCTTGAGCGGGTGGGGGTCACCGGGGAGCTGTTTTTT.

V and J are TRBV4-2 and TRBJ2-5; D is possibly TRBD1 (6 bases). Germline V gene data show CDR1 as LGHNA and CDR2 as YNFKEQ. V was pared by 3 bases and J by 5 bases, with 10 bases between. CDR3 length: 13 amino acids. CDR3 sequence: CASSQGAGETQYF. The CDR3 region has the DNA TGTGCCAGCAGCCAGGGGGCAGGGGAGACCCAGTACTTC.

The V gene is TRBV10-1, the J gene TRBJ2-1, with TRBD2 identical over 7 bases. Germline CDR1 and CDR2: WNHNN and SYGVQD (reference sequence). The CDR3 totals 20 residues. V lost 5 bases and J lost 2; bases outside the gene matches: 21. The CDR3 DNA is TGCGCCAGCAGTAAAGGGACGCTAGCGGAAAAAACACCAGCCTACAATGAGCAGTTCTTC. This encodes CASSKGTLAEKTPAYNEQFF.

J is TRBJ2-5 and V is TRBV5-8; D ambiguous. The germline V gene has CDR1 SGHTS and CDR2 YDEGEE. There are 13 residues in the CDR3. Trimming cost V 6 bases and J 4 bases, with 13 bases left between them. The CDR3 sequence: CASKRLSLETQYF. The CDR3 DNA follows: TGTGCCAGCAAGCGTCTCTCCCTAGAGACCCAGTACTTC.

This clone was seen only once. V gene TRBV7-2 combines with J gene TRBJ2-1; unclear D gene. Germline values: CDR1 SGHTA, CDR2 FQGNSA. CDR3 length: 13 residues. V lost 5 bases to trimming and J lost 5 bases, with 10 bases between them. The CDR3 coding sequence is TGTGCCAGCAGCCCCCTGAGGAACAATGAGCAGTTCTTC. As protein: CASSPLRNNEQFF.

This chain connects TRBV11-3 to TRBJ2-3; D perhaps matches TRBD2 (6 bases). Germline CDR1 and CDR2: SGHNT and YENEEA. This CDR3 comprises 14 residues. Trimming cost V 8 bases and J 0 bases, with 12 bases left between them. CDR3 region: CASARGRSTDTQYF. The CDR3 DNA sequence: TGTGCCAGCGCCCGGGGGAGAAGCACAGATACGCAGTATTTT. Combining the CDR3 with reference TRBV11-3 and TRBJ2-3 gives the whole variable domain EAGVVQSPRYKIIEKKQPVAFWCNPISGHNTLYWYLQNLGQGPELLIRYENEEAVDDSQLPKDRFSAERLKGVDSTLKIQPAELGDSAVYLCASARGRSTDTQYFGPGTRLTVL.

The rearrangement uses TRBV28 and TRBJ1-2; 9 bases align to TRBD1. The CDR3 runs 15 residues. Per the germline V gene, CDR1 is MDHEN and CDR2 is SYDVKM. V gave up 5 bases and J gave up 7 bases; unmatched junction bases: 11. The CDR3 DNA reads TGTGCCAGCAGTATCACAGGGGGCGGGCAATCTGGCTACACCTTC. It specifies CASSITGGGQSGYTF.

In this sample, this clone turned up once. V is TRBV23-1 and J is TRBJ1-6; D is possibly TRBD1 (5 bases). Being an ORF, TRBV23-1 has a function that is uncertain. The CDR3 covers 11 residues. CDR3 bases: TGCGCGGGGGGGGGTAATTCACCCCTCCACTTT. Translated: CAGGGNSPLHF.

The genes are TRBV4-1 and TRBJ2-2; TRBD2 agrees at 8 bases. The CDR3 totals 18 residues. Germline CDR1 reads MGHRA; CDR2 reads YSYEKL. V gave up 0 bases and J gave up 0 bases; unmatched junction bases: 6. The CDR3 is CASSQEAGGRTNTGELFF. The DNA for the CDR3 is TGCGCCAGCAGCCAAGAGGCGGGCGGGAGGACGAACACCGGGGAGCTGTTTTTT.

CDR3: CASSALLGRTSAYNEQFF. CDR3 DNA sequence: TGTGCCAGCAGTGCGTTACTAGGACGGACTAGCGCCTACAATGAGCAGTTCTTC. The chain links TRBV6-1 to TRBJ2-1, with TRBD2 matching 9 bases. CDR1 and CDR2 (germline): MNHNS, SASEGT. CDR3 length: 18 amino acids. The V and J ends lost 4 bases and 2 bases, in that order; junction bases with no gene match: 12.

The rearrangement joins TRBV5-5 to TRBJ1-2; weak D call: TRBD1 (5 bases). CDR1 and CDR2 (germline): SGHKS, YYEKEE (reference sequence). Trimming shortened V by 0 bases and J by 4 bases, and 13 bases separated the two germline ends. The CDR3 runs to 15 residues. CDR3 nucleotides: TGTGCCAGCAGCTTGGACCCTCTGGGGCCCTATGGCTACACCTTC. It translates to CASSLDPLGPYGYTF.

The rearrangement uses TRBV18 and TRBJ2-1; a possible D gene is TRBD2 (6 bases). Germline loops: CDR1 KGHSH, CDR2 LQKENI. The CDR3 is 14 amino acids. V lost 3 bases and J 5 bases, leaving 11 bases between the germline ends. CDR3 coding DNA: TGTGCCAGCTCACCTTCGGGCGGGAACAATGAGCAGTTCTTC. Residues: CASSPSGGNNEQFF. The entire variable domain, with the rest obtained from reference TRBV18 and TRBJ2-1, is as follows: NAGVMQNPRHLVRRRGQEARLRCSPMKGHSHVYWYRQLPEEGLKFMVYLQKENIIDESGMPKERFSAEFPKEGPSILRIQQVVRGDSAAYFCASSPSGGNNEQFFGPGTRLTVL.

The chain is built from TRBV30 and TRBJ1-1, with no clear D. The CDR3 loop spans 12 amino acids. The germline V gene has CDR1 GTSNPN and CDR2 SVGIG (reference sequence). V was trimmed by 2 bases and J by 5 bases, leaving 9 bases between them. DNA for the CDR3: TGTGCCTGGAGTTCATCTAAGACTGAAGCTTTCTTT. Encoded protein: CAWSSSKTEAFF. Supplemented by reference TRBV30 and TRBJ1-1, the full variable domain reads SQTIHQWPATLVQPVGSPLSLECTVEGTSNPNLYWYRQAAGRGLQLLFYSVGIGQISSEVPQNLSASRPQDRQFILSSKKLLLSDSGFYLCAWSSSKTEAFFGQGTRLTVV.

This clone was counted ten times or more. CDR3: CASSLEAGGPSTTDTQYF. CDR3 nucleotide sequence: TGTGCCAGCAGCTTAGAGGCGGGAGGGCCTTCCACAACAGATACGCAGTATTTT. The rearrangement links TRBV7-6 to TRBJ2-3; 9 nucleotides align to TRBD2. CDR1 and CDR2 (germline): SGHVS, FNYEAQ. The CDR3 has 18 residues. V gave up 1 base and J gave up 3 bases; unmatched junction bases: 11.

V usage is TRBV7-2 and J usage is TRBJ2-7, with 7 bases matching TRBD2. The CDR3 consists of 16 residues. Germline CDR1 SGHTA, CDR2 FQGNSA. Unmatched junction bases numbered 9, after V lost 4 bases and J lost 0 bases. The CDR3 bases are TGTGCCAGCAGCTCAAGAGGGCGGGAGAGCTCCTACGAGCAGTACTTC. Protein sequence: CASSSRGRESSYEQYF.

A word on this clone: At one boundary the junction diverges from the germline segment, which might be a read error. The chain's CDR3 is CASRRGQSGNTICF. In DNA, the CDR3 is TGTGCCAGCCGCAGGGGGCAGAGTGGAAACACCATATGTTTT. This chain uses TRBV28 with TRBJ1-3; 8 bases line up with TRBD1. Per germline, CDR1 MDHEN and CDR2 SYDVKM. The CDR3 totals 14 residues.